Below, 21 T cell receptor beta chains from the same sample are listed, as sequenced in a study of CD8 T cells in ankylosing spondylitis (dated by TCRdb to about 2017). Library creation used 5' RACE. The instrument given in TCRdb is Illumina HiSeq 2500. The public reads were quality trimmed at Q25 with fastp and then assembled into clones with MiXCR by TCRdb, keeping productive beta chains. A single entry per CDR3 protein holds the most common genes and DNA from its merged rows. In all, the sample holds more than 250,000 distinct CDR3 sequences, and more than 9% of those were seen once. Clones ranked in the top ten supply around 10% of the sample. Sequenced: blood, either unsorted or a sorted T cell fraction (not recorded which). All receptors come from a female donor with ankylosing spondylitis or in good health (not recorded which).

CDR3 region: CAWTTGQGANTEAFF. The CDR3 bases are TGTGCCTGGACCACGGGACAGGGAGCGAACACTGAAGCTTTCTTT. The genes are TRBV30 and TRBJ1-1; 9 bases are a match to TRBD1. The CDR3 loop spans 15 amino acids. Trimming removed 4 bases from V and 1 base from J; junction bases left unmatched: 7. Germline V gene data show CDR1 as GTSNPN and CDR2 as SVGIG (reference sequence).

This chain connects TRBV7-7 to TRBJ2-1; 12 nucleotides agree with TRBD2. The V segment lost 5 bases and the J segment 7 bases; nucleotides outside the gene matches: 9. This CDR3 is built from 16 residues. Per germline, CDR1 SSHAT and CDR2 FNYEAQ (reference sequence). The CDR3 DNA sequence: TGTGCCAGCAGCCCGGGACTAGCGGGCTCATCTAATGAGCAGTTCTTC. Residues: CASSPGLAGSSNEQFF.

In this sample, this clonotype turned up a few times. The chain joins TRBV24-1 to TRBJ2-7; 7 bases are shared with TRBD2. This CDR3 region has 13 residues. Per the germline V gene, CDR1 is KGHDR and CDR2 is SFDVKD. Trimming at V came to 5 bases and at J to 2 bases, leaving 2 bases not matched to a gene. CDR3 amino acids: CATSASGAYEQYF. The CDR3 DNA reads TGTGCCACCAGTGCAAGCGGGGCCTACGAGCAGTACTTC.

This clonotype occurred many times. The germline gene is not matched at one end of the junction; a read error may be the cause. J is TRBJ2-1 and V is TRBV7-9; perhaps D is TRBD1 or TRBD2 (7 bases each). Germline V CDR1 and CDR2: SEHNR, FQNEAQ (reference sequence). The CDR3 is 13 amino acids. DNA for the CDR3: TGTGCCAGCAGCCCAGGGGGGGGCAGTCTCCTCCTCTTC. It translates to CASSPGGGSLLLF.

V and J are TRBV7-9 and TRBJ2-1; 12 bases map to TRBD2. The CDR3 runs to 15 residues. Germline V lookup: CDR1 SEHNR, CDR2 FQNEAQ (reference sequence). The trim removed 1 base at V and 10 bases at J, leaving 5 bases unmatched. CDR3 protein: CASSLELAGGGEQFF. In DNA, the CDR3 is TGTGCCAGCAGCTTAGAACTAGCGGGGGGCGGCGAGCAGTTCTTC.

In this sample, this clonotype turned up a few times. The DNA of the CDR3 is TGTGCCAGCAGCAACAGGGGTAGGCCCCAGCATTTT. It translates to CASSNRGRPQHF. The gene calls are TRBV3-1 and TRBJ1-5; 7 bases align to TRBD1. J gave up 9 bases and V 5 bases, and 4 bases lay outside the gene matches. CDR1 is LGHDT and CDR2 is YNNKEL in the germline V gene (reference sequence). CDR3 length: 12 residues.

The chain recombines TRBV20-1 with TRBJ1-2, with a possible D match to TRBD1 (5 bases). The CDR3 spans 12 residues. From germline, CDR1 is DFQATT and CDR2 SNEGSKA (reference sequence). DNA for the CDR3: TGCGCCGAGGAAGGGGTAAACTATGGCTACACCTTC. This sequence encodes CAEEGVNYGYTF.

Points on this clonotype: Germline is not matched at one junction end, which may reflect a read error. The chain couples TRBV6-2 or TRBV6-3 to TRBJ1-5, with D tentatively TRBD1 (6 bases). This CDR3 has 15 amino acids. Germline loops: CDR1 MNHEY, CDR2 SVGEGT. CDR3 residues: CASSSSRDIYQPQRF. The CDR3 DNA follows: TGTGCCAGCAGCTCATCCCGGGACATTTATCAGCCCCAGCGTTTT.

This clonotype was recorded at least ten times. V is TRBV20-1 and J is TRBJ1-4; possibly TRBD1 for D (5 bases). The V end was cut by 4 bases, the J end by 7 bases, with 13 bases between. Per germline, CDR1 DFQATT and CDR2 SNEGSKA (reference sequence). The CDR3 length is 13 residues. CDR3 loop: CSATGGDGEKLFF. CDR3 in DNA: TGCAGTGCTACGGGAGGGGATGGTGAAAAACTGTTTTTT.

This clonotype was picked up many times. This chain connects TRBV28 to TRBJ1-4, with D tentatively TRBD1 (6 bases). Trimming shortened V by 4 bases and J by 0 bases, and 12 bases separated the two germline ends. This CDR3 is 16 amino acids long. CDR1 is MDHEN, CDR2 SYDVKM, per germline. The CDR3 nucleotides are TGTGCCAGCAGTTCCCCCCGACAGGCAACTAATGAAAAACTGTTTTTT. Translating it yields CASSSPRQATNEKLFF.

This clonotype was detected ten times or more. The chain joins TRBV12-3 or TRBV12-4 to TRBJ1-2; possible D gene TRBD1, 6 bases. The V end was cut by 5 bases, the J end by 6 bases, with 19 bases between. This CDR3 is built from 15 residues. This chain's CDR3 is CASSPLGQGRDGYTF. The CDR3 bases are TGTGCCAGCAGTCCCCTAGGCCAGGGGAGGGATGGCTACACCTTC.

This chain links TRBV20-1 with TRBJ2-1, with 9 nucleotides matching TRBD2. Per germline, CDR1 DFQATT and CDR2 SNEGSKA (reference sequence). The trim removed 3 bases at V and 9 bases at J, leaving 12 bases unmatched. This CDR3 is built from 15 residues. The CDR3 DNA reads as TGCAGTGCTAGTTTACCGGGACTAGCAAAGGGTGAGCAGTTCTTC. It translates to CSASLPGLAKGEQFF.

This clonotype has a count of ten or more. V and J are TRBV4-1 and TRBJ2-1; 9 bases line up with TRBD2. This CDR3 has 16 amino acids. CDR1 and CDR2 from the germline V gene are MGHRA and YSYEKL. J was trimmed by 9 bases and V by 0 bases; bases with no gene match: 9. The DNA of the CDR3 is TGCGCCAGCAGCCAAGAGCGACGCGGGGGGGCCTTTGAGCAGTTCTTC. It encodes CASSQERRGGAFEQFF.

The J gene is TRBJ1-4, the V gene TRBV25-1; D may be TRBD1 (5 bases). The CDR3 is 15 amino acids. CDR1 and CDR2 from the germline V gene are MGHDK and SYGVNS. V dropped 5 bases and J dropped 7 bases, with 17 bases sitting between them. The CDR3 sequence: CASSKSGQGGEKLFF. DNA for the CDR3: TGTGCCAGCAGTAAGTCCGGCCAGGGTGGTGAAAAACTGTTTTTT. The complete variable domain, with remaining parts taken from reference TRBV25-1 and TRBJ1-4, reads EADIYQTPRYLVIGTGKKITLECSQTMGHDKMYWYQQDPGMELHLIHYSYGVNSTEKGDLSSESTVSRIRTEHFPLTLESARPSHTSQYLCASSKSGQGGEKLFFGSGTQLSVL.

This clonotype was counted many times. The gene calls are TRBV7-6 and TRBJ2-7; D is unresolved. The length of the CDR3 is 13 residues. The ends were cut back, 0 bases at V and 6 bases at J, with 9 bases in the middle. Germline CDR1 SGHVS, CDR2 FNYEAQ. The chain's CDR3 is CASSLARGSEQYF. CDR3 DNA: TGTGCCAGCAGCTTAGCGAGAGGAAGCGAGCAGTACTTC.

This chain joins TRBV5-1 and TRBJ1-2; the match to TRBD1 covers 10 bases. The germline gives CDR1 SGHRS, CDR2 YFSETQ. The V gene end was trimmed by 4 bases and the J gene end by 7 bases; junction bases not matched to a gene: 13. This CDR3 has 16 residues. DNA of the CDR3: TGCGCCAGCAGCCCCCTACCTCAGACAGGGGGCTTTGGCTACACCTTC. It is translated as CASSPLPQTGGFGYTF.

Many counts were recorded for this clonotype. This rearrangement joins TRBV18 to TRBJ2-7; D perhaps matches TRBD2 (6 bases). Germline V gives CDR1 KGHSH, CDR2 LQKENI. The CDR3 totals 15 residues. Between the trimmed V and J ends, which lost 1 base and 2 bases, there was a span of 12 bases. The CDR3 DNA is TGTGCCAGCTCACCACGGGGGGTAAAAGCCTACGAGCAGTACTTC. This gives the protein CASSPRGVKAYEQYF.

This clonotype has a count of ten or more. The chain employs TRBV29-1 and TRBJ2-5; tentatively, D is TRBD1 or TRBD2 (5 bases each). Trimming removed 6 bases from V and 5 bases from J, with 10 bases in between. The length of the CDR3 is 11 residues. Germline-derived CDR1 and CDR2 are SQVTM and ANQGSEA. CDR3 nucleotides: TGCAGCGTCACGTGGGGGGAGACCCAGTACTTC. It encodes CSVTWGETQYF.

At least ten counts were recorded for this clonotype. The chain couples TRBV12-3 or TRBV12-4 to TRBJ1-6; D not resolved. The CDR3 totals 15 residues. Between the trimmed V and J ends, which lost 6 bases and 7 bases, there was a span of 16 bases. The CDR3 sequence: CASSQNGPLNSPLHF. The DNA of the CDR3 is TGTGCCAGCAGCCAAAATGGGCCCTTGAATTCACCCCTCCACTTT.

A few counts support this clonotype. The V and J genes are TRBV25-1 and TRBJ2-1; no reliable D call. Germline CDR1 and CDR2: MGHDK and SYGVNS. Trimming pared 0 bases from V and 8 bases from J, leaving 8 bases between. CDR3 length equals 13 residues. CDR3 protein: CASSEYIQYEQFF. As DNA, the CDR3 is TGTGCCAGCAGTGAATATATACAGTATGAGCAGTTCTTC. The variable domain in full, completed from reference TRBV25-1 and TRBJ2-1, reads EADIYQTPRYLVIGTGKKITLECSQTMGHDKMYWYQQDPGMELHLIHYSYGVNSTEKGDLSSESTVSRIRTEHFPLTLESARPSHTSQYLCASSEYIQYEQFFGPGTRLTVL.

The gene calls are TRBV12-3 or TRBV12-4 and TRBJ1-4, with D unclear. CDR3 length: 11 amino acids. The ends were cut back, 7 bases at V and 4 bases at J, with 4 bases in the middle. The CDR3 is CASTLNEKLFF. The DNA for the CDR3 is TGTGCCAGCACACTTAATGAAAAACTGTTTTTT.